These 20 T cell receptor beta chains originate from one sample sequenced in a study of radiotherapy plus CTLA-4 blockade in lung cancer. Here immunoSEQ multiplex PCR was the method, and the copy in TCRdb shows in-frame clones only, minus some. The sample holds about 62,000 clones, roughly four fifths seen once. This material consisted of peripheral blood, taken from a patient treated with radiotherapy plus ipilimumab. These receptors were taken from a human donor with non-small cell lung cancer who had a complete response to radiotherapy plus ipilimumab.

The chain links TRBV5-5 to TRBJ1-1; D ambiguous. The CDR3 consists of 14 residues. CDR1 and CDR2 from the germline V gene are SGHKS and YYEKEE (reference sequence). The V end was cut by 3 bases, the J end by 0 bases, with 9 bases between. The CDR3 reads CASSYVDMNTEAFF. The CDR3 nucleotides are TGTGCCAGCAGCTATGTAGACATGAACACTGAAGCTTTCTTT. The variable domain in full, with the rest retrieved from reference TRBV5-5 and TRBJ1-1, is DAGVTQSPTHLIKTRGQQVTLRCSPISGHKSVSWYQQVLGQGPQFIFQYYEKEERGRGNFPDRFSARQFPNYSSELNVNALLLGDSALYLCASSYVDMNTEAFFGQGTRLTVV.

The chain recombines TRBV5-6 with TRBJ2-4, with 7 bases lining up with TRBD1. This CDR3 is 13 amino acids long. Germline CDR1 is SGHDT and CDR2 is YYEEEE. The ends lost 6 bases at V and 7 bases at J; junction bases unmatched: 7. The CDR3 DNA follows: TGTGCCAGCAACATACAGGGGCTCAACATTCAGTACTTC. Protein product: CASNIQGLNIQYF.

As concerns this clone: Other DNA sequences from this sample encode an identical CDR3 as well. The chain combines TRBV5-1 with TRBJ1-5; 7 bases fit TRBD1. This CDR3 has 15 amino acids. Germline CDR1 and CDR2: SGHRS and YFSETQ. After removal of 4 bases from V and 0 bases from J, the junction contained 4 bases not matched to a gene. CDR3 coding DNA: TGCGCCAGCAGCAGGCAGGGGGATAGCAATCAGCCCCAGCATTTT. Translating gives CASSRQGDSNQPQHF.

This clone was picked up a small number of times. The rearrangement uses TRBV7-8 and TRBJ2-7; weak D call: TRBD1 (6 bases). CDR3 length: 14 residues. The germline CDR1 and CDR2 sequences are SGHVS and FQNEAQ. V was cut by 5 bases and J by 3 bases, with 14 bases left in between. DNA for the CDR3: TGTGCCAGCAGCCCACCCGACAGGATCTACGAGCAGTACTTC. Translated: CASSPPDRIYEQYF.

The chain uses TRBV11-3 and TRBJ2-5; possible D gene TRBD1, 5 bases. V was clipped by 5 bases and J by 4 bases, with 8 bases between them. The CDR3 is 12 residues long. Germline V lookup: CDR1 SGHNT, CDR2 YENEEA. CDR3 loop: CASSPDRETQYF. The CDR3 DNA reads TGTGCCAGCAGCCCTGACAGAGAGACCCAGTACTTC.

In this sample, this clone turned up a few times. The V gene is TRBV7-9, the J gene TRBJ1-4; D is undetermined. V lost 5 bases and J 7 bases, leaving 11 bases between the germline ends. Germline V gives CDR1 SEHNR, CDR2 FQNEAQ (reference sequence). This CDR3 is built from 13 residues. CDR3 nucleotides: TGTGCCAGCAGCCGGGGTTCTGGTGAAAAACTGTTTTTT. It is translated as CASSRGSGEKLFF.

The chain carries TRBV5-1 and TRBJ2-7, with TRBD2 matching 9 bases. V trimming: 2 bases; J trimming: 7 bases; junction bases outside the gene matches: 7. Germline CDR1 and CDR2: SGHRS and YFSETQ. The CDR3 loop spans 14 amino acids. For the CDR3, the DNA is TGCGCCAGCAGCTTTAGCGGGAGTCTGCGTGAGCAGTACTTC. Translation: CASSFSGSLREQYF.

The chain has TRBV9 and TRBJ2-3, with TRBD2 identical over 8 bases. CDR3 length: 17 amino acids. The germline V gene has CDR1 SGDLS and CDR2 YYNGEE. After removal of 2 bases from V and 2 bases from J, the junction contained 10 bases not matched to a gene. For the CDR3, the DNA is TGTGCCAGCAGCGTTGCCGGGGGGGGCGGAGCCACAGATACGCAGTATTTT. Translation: CASSVAGGGGATDTQYF.

The chain joins TRBV6-5 to TRBJ1-2; D remains unclear. Trimming took 3 bases from V and 5 from J, leaving 13 bases between them. This CDR3 is 14 amino acids long. Per germline, CDR1 MNHEY and CDR2 SVGAGI. The CDR3 bases are TGTGCCAGCAGTTATTCGACATATGGGTATGGCTACACCTTC. This gives the protein CASSYSTYGYGYTF.

This clone showed up just a few times. The V gene is TRBV6-5, the J gene TRBJ1-2, with a weak D call TRBD1 (5 bases). The germline V gene encodes CDR1 MNHEY and CDR2 SVGAGI. The CDR3 is 11 residues long. Trimming took off 5 bases at V and 7 bases at J, with 8 bases between the two ends. The CDR3 DNA reads TGTGCCAGCAGTCGGGGGATTGGCTACACCTTC. Translated: CASSRGIGYTF.

This sequence joins TRBV2 and TRBJ2-3, with 9 bases aligning to TRBD2. J lost 3 bases, V lost 4 bases, and 5 bases had no gene match. This CDR3 is 15 amino acids long. The germline CDR1 and CDR2 sequences are SNHLY and FYNNEI. The CDR3 spells CASSASGTRTDTQYF. The CDR3 DNA reads TGTGCCAGCAGTGCTAGCGGGACAAGGACAGATACGCAGTATTTT. Combining the CDR3 with reference TRBV2 and TRBJ2-3 gives the whole variable domain EPEVTQTPSHQVTQMGQEVILRCVPISNHLYFYWYRQILGQKVEFLVSFYNNEISEKSEIFDDQFSVERPDGSNFTLKIRSTKLEDSAMYFCASSASGTRTDTQYFGPGTRLTVL.

This clone was seen just once. The V and J genes are TRBV20-1 and TRBJ1-1; no firm D call. The CDR3 is made up of 10 amino acids. Germline assignment: CDR1 DFQATT and CDR2 SNEGSKA (reference sequence). Trimming pared 3 bases from V and 11 bases from J, leaving 10 bases between. CDR3 loop: CSASYRLAFF. The CDR3 bases are TGCAGTGCTAGTTACCGACTTGCTTTCTTT.

In its sample, this clone was seen once. This sequence joins TRBV5-1 and TRBJ2-7, with 8 bases fitting TRBD1. The germline gives CDR1 SGHRS, CDR2 YFSETQ. This CDR3 spans 12 amino acids. The V and J ends lost 4 bases and 3 bases, in that order; junction bases with no gene match: 0. The CDR3 sequence: CASSGQGYEQYF. The CDR3 DNA reads TGCGCCAGCAGCGGACAGGGCTACGAGCAGTACTTC.

In this sample, this clone turned up a few times. The J gene is TRBJ2-3, the V gene TRBV2; 8 bases map to TRBD1. The CDR3 is made up of 14 amino acids. Germline CDR1 SNHLY, CDR2 FYNNEI. With 4 bases clipped from V and 4 bases from J, the junction kept 4 bases outside the gene matches. CDR3 nucleotide sequence: TGTGCCAGCAGTGGGACCAGGGGGCCAGATACGCAGTATTTT. It yields the protein CASSGTRGPDTQYF. The full variable domain, rest sourced from reference TRBV2 and TRBJ2-3, is EPEVTQTPSHQVTQMGQEVILRCVPISNHLYFYWYRQILGQKVEFLVSFYNNEISEKSEIFDDQFSVERPDGSNFTLKIRSTKLEDSAMYFCASSGTRGPDTQYFGPGTRLTVL.

The rearrangement uses TRBV28 and TRBJ1-2; D gene unclear. This CDR3 is 12 amino acids long. Germline V gene lookup returns CDR1 MDHEN and CDR2 SYDVKM. V gave up 5 bases and J gave up 0 bases, with 4 bases separating them. Written as DNA, the CDR3 is TGTGCCAGCAGTCCAGCTAACTATGGCTACACCTTC. This translates into CASSPANYGYTF.

V gene TRBV10-2 combines with J gene TRBJ2-7, with D possibly being TRBD1 (7 bases). V was cut by 5 bases and J by 7 bases, with 9 bases left in between. The CDR3 length is 11 residues. Germline lookup yields CDR1 WSHSY and CDR2 SAAADI. This CDR3 is CASSPGGEQYF. CDR3 nucleotide sequence: TGCGCCAGCAGTCCAGGGGGGGAGCAGTACTTC.

This clone was observed a few times. For the CDR3, the DNA is TGTGCCAGCAGCTCCGGACTAGCGGGGGTGGCAGTTACGCAGTATTTT. The encoded protein is CASSSGLAGVAVTQYF. The chain carries TRBV11-2 and TRBJ2-3, with 13 positions matching TRBD2. CDR1 and CDR2 from the germline V gene are SGHAT and FQNNGV. This CDR3 comprises 16 residues. V was pared by 4 bases and J by 8 bases, with 9 bases of the junction left unmatched.

This clone has just a few counts. This chain connects TRBV30 to TRBJ2-3; maybe TRBD1 (8 bases). The CDR3 is made up of 12 amino acids. Germline CDR1 is GTSNPN and CDR2 is SVGIG (reference sequence). The CDR3 here is CVTGGVGGTQYF. DNA for the CDR3: TGTGTAACAGGGGGGGTCGGGGGAACGCAGTATTTT.

The chain has TRBV19 and TRBJ2-7, with TRBD1 matching over 9 bases. The germline V gene has CDR1 LNHDA and CDR2 SQIVND (reference sequence). The CDR3 totals 15 residues. J lost 3 bases, V lost 6 bases, and 9 bases had no gene match. Here the CDR3 DNA reads TGTGCCAGTAGCTATCCCGGGACAGGGATCTACGAGCAGTACTTC. It encodes CASSYPGTGIYEQYF.

V and J are TRBV18 and TRBJ1-2; 7 bases are a match to TRBD1. The J segment lost 6 bases and the V segment lost 2 bases, leaving 6 bases of the junction unmatched. The CDR3 spans 14 residues. Germline lookup yields CDR1 KGHSH and CDR2 LQKENI. This CDR3 reads CASSPYITGDGYTF. DNA of the CDR3: TGTGCCAGCTCACCATATATAACAGGGGATGGCTACACCTTC.